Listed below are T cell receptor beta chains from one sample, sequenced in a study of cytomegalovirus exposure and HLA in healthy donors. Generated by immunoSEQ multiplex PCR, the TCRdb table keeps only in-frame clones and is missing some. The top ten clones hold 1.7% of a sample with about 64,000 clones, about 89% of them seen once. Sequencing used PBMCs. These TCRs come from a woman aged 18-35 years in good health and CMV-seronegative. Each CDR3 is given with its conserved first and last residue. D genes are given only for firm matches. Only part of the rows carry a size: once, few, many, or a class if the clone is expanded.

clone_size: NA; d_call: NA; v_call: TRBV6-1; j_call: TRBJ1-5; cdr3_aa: CASARRRWEPQHF; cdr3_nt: TGTGCCAGCGCGCGAAGGAGATGGGAGCCCCAGCATTTT
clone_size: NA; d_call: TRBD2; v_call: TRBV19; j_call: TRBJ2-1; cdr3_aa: CASSSGGALNEQFF; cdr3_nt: TGTGCCAGTTCTAGCGGGGGGGCCCTGAATGAGCAGTTCTTC
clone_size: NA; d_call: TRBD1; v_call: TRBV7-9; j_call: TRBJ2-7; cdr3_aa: CASSLAGTVFEQYF; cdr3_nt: TGTGCCAGCAGCTTGGCCGGGACAGTATTCGAGCAGTACTTC
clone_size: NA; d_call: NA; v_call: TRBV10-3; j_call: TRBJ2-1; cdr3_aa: CAISVIRTEASEQFF; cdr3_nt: TGTGCCATCAGTGTTATTAGAACGGAGGCAAGTGAGCAGTTCTTC
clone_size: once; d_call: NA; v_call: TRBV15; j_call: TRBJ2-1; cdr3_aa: CATSRDGPAYNEQFF; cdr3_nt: TGTGCCACCAGCAGAGATGGGCCAGCATACAATGAGCAGTTCTTC
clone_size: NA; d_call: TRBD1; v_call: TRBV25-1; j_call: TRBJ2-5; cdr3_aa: CASSRTTGGPQETQYF; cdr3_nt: TGTGCCAGCAGTCGTACGACAGGGGGGCCGCAAGAGACCCAGTACTTC
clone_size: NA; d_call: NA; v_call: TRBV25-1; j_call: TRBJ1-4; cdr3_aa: CASSDNSTNEKLFF; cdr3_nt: TGTGCCAGCAGTGATAACTCAACTAATGAAAAACTGTTTTTT
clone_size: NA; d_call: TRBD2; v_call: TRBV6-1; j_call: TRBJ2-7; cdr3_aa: CASSEGVSGRAGYEQYF; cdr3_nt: TGTGCCAGCAGTGAAGGGGTTAGCGGGAGGGCCGGGTACGAGCAGTACTTC
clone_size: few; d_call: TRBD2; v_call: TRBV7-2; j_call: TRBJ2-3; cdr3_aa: CASSSLRLAGGADTQYF; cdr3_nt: TGTGCCAGCAGCTCCCTCAGGCTAGCGGGCGGGGCAGATACGCAGTATTTT
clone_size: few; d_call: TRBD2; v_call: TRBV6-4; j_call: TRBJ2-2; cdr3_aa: CASSDSGTSGPHTGELFF; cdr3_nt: TGTGCCAGCAGTGACTCCGGGACTAGCGGGCCTCACACCGGGGAGCTGTTTTTT
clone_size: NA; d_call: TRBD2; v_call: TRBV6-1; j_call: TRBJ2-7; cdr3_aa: CASRPEGLAGVEQYF; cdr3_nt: TGTGCCAGCAGGCCCGAGGGGCTAGCGGGGGTCGAGCAGTACTTC
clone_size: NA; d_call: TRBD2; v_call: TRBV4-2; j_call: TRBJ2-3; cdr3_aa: CASSQESGRSSTQYF; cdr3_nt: TGTGCCAGCAGCCAAGAGAGCGGGAGATCGTCGACGCAGTATTTT
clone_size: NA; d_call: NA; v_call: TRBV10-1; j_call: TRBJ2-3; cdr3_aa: CASSNGMVTDTQYF; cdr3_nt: TGCGCCAGCAGTAACGGGATGGTGACAGATACGCAGTATTTT
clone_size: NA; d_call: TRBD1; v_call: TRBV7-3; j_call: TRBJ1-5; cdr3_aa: CASSQTGTGGYSNQPQHF; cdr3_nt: TGTGCCAGCAGCCAGACCGGGACAGGGGGGTATAGCAATCAGCCCCAGCATTTT
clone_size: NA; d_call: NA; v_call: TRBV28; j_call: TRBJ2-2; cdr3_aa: CATTPPGRYGELFF; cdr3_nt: TGTGCCACCACGCCCCCGGGTCGTTACGGGGAGCTGTTTTTT
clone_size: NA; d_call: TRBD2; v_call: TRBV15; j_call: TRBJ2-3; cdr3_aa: CATSRSGGALDTQYF; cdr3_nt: TGTGCCACCAGCAGAAGCGGGGGGGCCTTAGATACGCAGTATTTT
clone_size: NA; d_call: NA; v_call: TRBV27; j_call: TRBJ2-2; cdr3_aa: CASARATGATGELFF; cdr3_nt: TGTGCCAGCGCTCGAGCGACAGGAGCAACCGGGGAGCTGTTTTTT
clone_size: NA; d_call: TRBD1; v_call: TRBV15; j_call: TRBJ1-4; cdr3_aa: CATSRDDLGATGLNEKLFF; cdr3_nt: TGTGCCACCAGCAGAGACGACCTCGGGGCGACAGGGCTTAATGAAAAACTGTTTTTT
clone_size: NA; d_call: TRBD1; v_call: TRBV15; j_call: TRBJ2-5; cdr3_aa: CATSSPKAGTERQETQYF; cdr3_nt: TGTGCCACCAGCAGCCCTAAGGCTGGGACAGAGCGCCAAGAGACCCAGTACTTC
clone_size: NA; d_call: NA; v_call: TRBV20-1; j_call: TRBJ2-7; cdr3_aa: CSASSAREQYF; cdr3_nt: TGCAGTGCTAGTTCAGCGAGGGAGCAGTACTTC
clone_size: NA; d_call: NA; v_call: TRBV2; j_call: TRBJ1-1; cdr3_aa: CAVTSMNTEAFF; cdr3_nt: TGTGCCGTGACATCAATGAACACTGAAGCTTTCTTT
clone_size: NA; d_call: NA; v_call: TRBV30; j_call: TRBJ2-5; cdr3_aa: CAWMGGIQETQYF; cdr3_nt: TGTGCCTGGATGGGGGGAATACAAGAGACCCAGTACTTC
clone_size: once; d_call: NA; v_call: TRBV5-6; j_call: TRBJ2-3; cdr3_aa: CASSSYQGFTDTQYF; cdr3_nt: TGTGCCAGCAGCTCCTACCAGGGATTCACAGATACGCAGTATTTT
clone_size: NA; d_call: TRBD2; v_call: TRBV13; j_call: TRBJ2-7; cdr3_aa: CASSLGKAGGPYEQYF; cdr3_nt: TGTGCCAGCAGCTTAGGTAAAGCGGGAGGGCCTTATGAGCAGTACTTC
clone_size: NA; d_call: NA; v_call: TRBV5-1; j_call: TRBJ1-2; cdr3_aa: CASSLGHGGNYGYTF; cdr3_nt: TGCGCCAGCAGCTTGGGTCACGGGGGAAACTATGGCTACACCTTC
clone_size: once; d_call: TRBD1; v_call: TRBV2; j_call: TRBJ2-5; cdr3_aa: CASSDRGQSQETQYF; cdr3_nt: TGTGCCAGCAGTGACCGGGGACAGTCCCAAGAGACCCAGTACTTC
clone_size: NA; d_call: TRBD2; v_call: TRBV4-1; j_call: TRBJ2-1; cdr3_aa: CASSQVFSGRALYNEQFF; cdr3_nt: TGCGCCAGCAGCCAAGTATTCAGCGGGAGGGCCCTTTACAATGAGCAGTTCTTC
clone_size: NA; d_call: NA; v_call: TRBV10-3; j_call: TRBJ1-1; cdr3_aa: CAISDSRIMNTEAFF; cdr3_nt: TGTGCCATCAGTGATAGCCGGATAATGAACACTGAAGCTTTCTTT
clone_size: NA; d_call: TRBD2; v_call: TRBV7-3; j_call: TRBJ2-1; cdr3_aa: CASSPRSGGRAWGPNNEQFF; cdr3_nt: TGTGCCAGCAGCCCCCGCTCTGGCGGGAGGGCCTGGGGGCCTAACAATGAGCAGTTCTTC
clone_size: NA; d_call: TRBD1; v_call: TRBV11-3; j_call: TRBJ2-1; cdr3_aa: CASSLDSRGQSKYNEQFF; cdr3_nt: TGTGCCAGCAGCTTAGATTCTAGGGGGCAATCCAAATACAATGAGCAGTTCTTC
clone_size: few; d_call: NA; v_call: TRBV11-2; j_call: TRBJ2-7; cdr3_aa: CASSFTSYEQYF; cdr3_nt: TGTGCCAGCAGCTTTACGAGCTACGAGCAGTACTTC
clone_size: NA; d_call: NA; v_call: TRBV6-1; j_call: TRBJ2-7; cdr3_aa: CASTLGGRTTYEQYF; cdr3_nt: TGTGCCAGCACCCTCGGGGGGCGGACGACCTACGAGCAGTACTTC
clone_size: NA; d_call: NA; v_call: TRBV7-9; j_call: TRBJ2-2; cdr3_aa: CASSLDGGRGELFF; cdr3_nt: TGTGCCAGCAGCTTGGACGGGGGAAGGGGGGAGCTGTTTTTT
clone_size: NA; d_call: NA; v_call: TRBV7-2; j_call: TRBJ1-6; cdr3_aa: CASSFGSPLHF; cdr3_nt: TGTGCCAGCAGCTTCGGTTCACCCCTCCACTTT
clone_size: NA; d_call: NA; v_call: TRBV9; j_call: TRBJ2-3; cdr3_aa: CASSVDSRPAPDTQYF; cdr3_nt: TGTGCCAGCAGCGTAGATTCCAGGCCTGCCCCAGATACGCAGTATTTT
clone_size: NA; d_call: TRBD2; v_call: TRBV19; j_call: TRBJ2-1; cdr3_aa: CASRTTRTSLNEQFF; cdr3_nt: TGTGCCAGTAGAACGACCAGGACTAGCCTCAATGAGCAGTTCTTC
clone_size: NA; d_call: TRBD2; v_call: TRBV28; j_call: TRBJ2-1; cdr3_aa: CASSSYVYSGTEGYNEQFF; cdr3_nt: TGTGCCAGCAGTAGTTACGTGTATAGCGGGACCGAGGGGTACAATGAGCAGTTCTTC
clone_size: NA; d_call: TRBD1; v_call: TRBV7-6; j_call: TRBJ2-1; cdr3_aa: CASSRTGWGSEQFF; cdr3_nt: TGTGCCAGCAGCCGGACAGGGTGGGGGAGTGAGCAGTTCTTC
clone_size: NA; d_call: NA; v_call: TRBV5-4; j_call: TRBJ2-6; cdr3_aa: CASSSGSGANVLTF; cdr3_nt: TGTGCCAGCAGCTCGGGCTCTGGGGCCAACGTCCTGACTTTC
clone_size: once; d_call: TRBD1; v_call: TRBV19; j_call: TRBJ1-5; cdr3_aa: CASSWDRGVDQPQHF; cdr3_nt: TGTGCCAGTAGCTGGGACAGGGGGGTAGATCAGCCCCAGCATTTT
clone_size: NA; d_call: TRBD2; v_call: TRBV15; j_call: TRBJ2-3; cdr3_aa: CATSRDSVGGMYATQYF; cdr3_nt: TGTGCCACCAGCAGAGATTCTGTGGGGGGGATGTACGCTACGCAGTATTTT
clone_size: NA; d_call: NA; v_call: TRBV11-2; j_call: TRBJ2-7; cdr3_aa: CASSSNRGGEQYF; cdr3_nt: TGTGCCAGCAGCTCTAACAGGGGAGGCGAGCAGTACTTC
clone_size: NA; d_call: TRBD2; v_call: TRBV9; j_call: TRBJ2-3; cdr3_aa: CASSVDSGRPTDTQYF; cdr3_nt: TGTGCCAGCAGCGTGGATAGCGGGAGACCCACAGATACGCAGTATTTT
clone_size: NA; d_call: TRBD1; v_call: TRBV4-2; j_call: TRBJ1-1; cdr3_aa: CASSRQGGRNTEAFF; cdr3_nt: TGTGCCAGCAGCCGACAGGGAGGTAGGAACACTGAAGCTTTCTTT
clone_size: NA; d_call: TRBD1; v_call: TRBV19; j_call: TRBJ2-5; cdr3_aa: CASSTPGGEETQYF; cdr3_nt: TGTGCCAGTAGTACCCCAGGGGGCGAAGAGACCCAGTACTTC
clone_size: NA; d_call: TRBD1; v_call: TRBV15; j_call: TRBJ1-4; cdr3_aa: CATSRGTGGYNEKLFF; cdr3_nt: TGTGCCACCAGCAGGGGGACAGGGGGATATAATGAAAAACTGTTTTTT
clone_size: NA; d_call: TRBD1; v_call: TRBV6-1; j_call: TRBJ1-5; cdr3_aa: CASSRTGGNQPQHF; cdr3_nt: TGTGCCAGCAGTCGAACAGGGGGCAATCAGCCCCAGCATTTT
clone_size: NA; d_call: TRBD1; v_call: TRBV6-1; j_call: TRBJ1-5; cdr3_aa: CASSEHRGRNQPQHF; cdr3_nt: TGTGCCAGCAGTGAGCACAGGGGTCGGAATCAGCCCCAGCATTTT
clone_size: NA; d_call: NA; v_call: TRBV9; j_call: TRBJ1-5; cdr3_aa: CASSVVVSNQPQHF; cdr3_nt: TGTGCCAGCAGCGTAGTCGTCTCCAATCAGCCCCAGCATTTT
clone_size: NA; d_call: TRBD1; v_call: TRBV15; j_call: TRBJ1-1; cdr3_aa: CATSSHRGTEAFF; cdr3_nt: TGTGCCACCAGCAGTCACAGGGGAACTGAAGCTTTCTTT